This TCR beta chain was retrieved from a study of regulatory T cells in long-lasting Graves disease. Germline loops: CDR1 MGHDK, CDR2 SYGVNS. This CDR3 spans 16 amino acids. After removal of 6 bases from V and 9 bases from J, the junction contained 7 bases not matched to a gene. This clonotype appeared a few times. Arm-PCR of CDR3 regions and iRepertoire HTBI primers were the basis on which TCR beta libraries were built. TCRdb fed the multiplex PCR reads into MiXCR, producing one record per CDR3 protein. This sample carries about 460,000 distinct CDR3 sequences, approximately 22% of them seen once, and the ten largest clones take less than 15%. Indicated time point: persistent/refractory GD, antithyroid drugs over 5 years with positive TRAb. After RNA was extracted from PBMCs, the TCR library was made from it.

Here the sequenced sample was peripheral blood mononuclear cells (PBMCs), taken when the disease was refractory, from a patient treated with antithyroid drugs. The chain combines TRBV25-1 with TRBJ2-2; 16 bases map to TRBD2. The source of this sequence is a female donor with Graves disease. CDR3 sequence: CASREGLAGGEWELFF. The CDR3 DNA sequence: TGTGCCAGCAGAGAGGGACTAGCGGGAGGGGAGTGGGAGCTGTTTTTT.